This T cell receptor beta chain derives from a study of T cell repertoires in aging, cancer and after chemotherapy. V dropped 2 bases and J dropped 6; count of bases not matched to a gene: 4. The germline V gene has CDR1 KGHSH and CDR2 LQKENI. The CDR3 loop spans 13 amino acids. TCR beta rearrangements were amplified from peripheral blood genomic DNA. A mixed TRB-A/B primer pool amplified rearranged TRB by multiplex touch-down PCR. TCRdb itself ran the multiplex PCR reads through MiXCR, one entry per CDR3 protein. The sample includes some 4,900 distinct CDR3 sequences, about 25% of them seen just once. This clonotype is judged medium-sized.

This receptor was identified in a human donor in good health. The gene calls are TRBV18 and TRBJ2-7; 7 nucleotides line up with TRBD1. What was sequenced was blood. CDR3 amino acids: CASSPVGGSEQYF. The CDR3 bases are TGTGCCAGCTCACCAGTAGGGGGCAGCGAGCAGTACTTC.